The 24 T cell receptor beta chains below come from one sample, sequenced in a study of blood T cells in healthy people across ages. Together with a sample-barcoded 5' primer, a J-beta primer mix was included in a second PCR lasting roughly 6 to 12 cycles. TCRdb re-called the 5' RACE reads through MiXCR, storing one row per CDR3 protein. This sample has fewer than 1.5 million distinct CDR3 sequences; about 43% occur once, and the top ten carry approximately 7.9%. The sample consisted of blood. These TCRs come from a woman under 30 in good health.

V and J are TRBV6-5 and TRBJ1-2, with D tentatively TRBD1 (6 bases). Germline assignment: CDR1 MNHEY and CDR2 SVGAGI. Between the trimmed V and J ends, which lost 0 bases and 7 bases, there was a span of 15 bases. The CDR3 extends over 15 amino acids. The DNA of the CDR3 is TGTGCCAGCAGTTACTCGATAGCAGGGGAGGGTGGCTACACCTTC. Translation gives CASSYSIAGEGGYTF.

This chain links TRBV20-1 with TRBJ1-6, with TRBD1 matching 8 bases. V was clipped by 0 bases and J by 6 bases; unmatched bases: 7. The germline V gene encodes CDR1 DFQATT and CDR2 SNEGSKA (reference sequence). The CDR3 has 16 amino acids. The CDR3 loop reads CSAREAGGAGNSPLHF. The DNA for the CDR3 is TGCAGTGCTAGAGAAGCAGGGGGCGCGGGTAATTCACCCCTCCACTTT.

The genes are TRBV12-3 or TRBV12-4 and TRBJ1-1; possible D gene TRBD1, 6 bases. Deletions cut 6 bases from V and 4 bases from J, with 18 bases between. CDR3 size: 15 residues. The CDR3 sequence is CASRRPGGAGTEAFF. The CDR3 DNA is TGTGCCAGCAGACGCCCGGGGGGGGCGGGCACTGAAGCTTTCTTT.

There are a few counts of this clonotype. The V and J genes are TRBV7-2 and TRBJ2-1; 12 positions match TRBD2. Looked up from germline, CDR1 is SGHTA and CDR2 is FQGNSA. Trimming at V came to 2 bases and at J to 9 bases, leaving 5 bases not matched to a gene. The length of the CDR3 is 15 residues. The CDR3 bases are TGTGCCAGCAGCTTACGGACTAGCGGGACGGCTGAGCAGTTCTTC. Its protein is CASSLRTSGTAEQFF.

The V call is TRBV27, the J call TRBJ2-5, with 7 bases aligning to TRBD1. This CDR3 is 17 amino acids long. With V trimmed by 6 bases and J by 3 bases, 16 bases remained unmatched. Germline CDR1 reads MNHEY; CDR2 reads SMNVEV (reference sequence). CDR3 coding DNA: TGTGCCAGCAGCTCTCCAAGGGGGCCGGCGGGCAAAGAGACCCAGTACTTC. Amino acid sequence: CASSSPRGPAGKETQYF.

This clonotype was counted at least ten times. Just one base apart from a much larger clone, this may be a read error. This rearrangement joins TRBV30 to TRBJ2-3; TRBD2 is a possible D gene (7 bases). This CDR3 comprises 14 residues. V lost 0 bases, J lost 3 bases, and 10 bases lay in between. The germline V gene has CDR1 GTSNPN and CDR2 SVGIG (reference sequence). CDR3 loop: CAWSVRGATDTQYF. The CDR3 DNA reads TGTGCCTGGAGTGTACGGGGGGCGACAGATACGCAGTATTTT.

This chain connects TRBV9 to TRBJ1-2; D perhaps matches TRBD1 (5 bases). V lost 0 bases, J lost 5 bases, and 17 bases lay in between. The CDR3 extends over 16 amino acids. From germline, CDR1 is SGDLS and CDR2 YYNGEE. CDR3 residues: CASSVVGADRGYGYTF. The DNA of the CDR3 is TGTGCCAGCAGCGTAGTAGGGGCTGACCGCGGATATGGCTACACCTTC. The full variable domain, its missing parts supplied by reference TRBV9 and TRBJ1-2, is DSGVTQTPKHLITATGQRVTLRCSPRSGDLSVYWYQQSLDQGLQFLIQYYNGEERAKGNILERFSAQQFPDLHSELNLSSLELGDSALYFCASSVVGADRGYGYTFGSGTRLTVV.

The chain's CDR3 is CASNLAGGIQETQYF. In DNA form, the CDR3 reads TGTGCCAGCAACCTAGCGGGGGGTATACAAGAGACCCAGTACTTC. The chain joins TRBV7-8 to TRBJ2-5; 11 bases map to TRBD2. Germline V CDR1 and CDR2: SGHVS, FQNEAQ. The CDR3 is made up of 15 amino acids. Trimming cost V 7 bases and J 2 bases; bases outside gene matches: 6.

This clonotype has more than one count but fewer than ten. The rearrangement links TRBV5-5 to TRBJ2-7, with 7 bases identical to TRBD2. The CDR3 consists of 15 residues. Germline V gives CDR1 SGHKS, CDR2 YYEKEE (reference sequence). J was trimmed by 7 bases and V by 2 bases; bases with no gene match: 12. The CDR3: CASSLVELALKEQYF. The CDR3 DNA follows: TGTGCCAGCAGCTTAGTCGAACTAGCGTTGAAGGAGCAGTACTTC.

The J gene is TRBJ1-2, the V gene TRBV27; D is ambiguous. Trimming shortened V by 2 bases and J by 4 bases, and 11 bases separated the two germline ends. The germline V gene has CDR1 MNHEY and CDR2 SMNVEV (reference sequence). This CDR3 contains 14 residues. In DNA, the CDR3 is TGTGCCAGCAGTTTACAGTCTGTCGGCTATGGCTACACCTTC. Its protein product is CASSLQSVGYGYTF.

The genes are TRBV5-1 and TRBJ1-1; D unclear. V lost 5 bases and J lost 1, with 9 bases in between. Germline V gene lookup returns CDR1 SGHRS and CDR2 YFSETQ. This CDR3 spans 13 amino acids. Written as DNA, the CDR3 is TGCGCCAGCAGGGTTGTGGCGAACACTGAAGCTTTCTTT. This translates into CASRVVANTEAFF.

The CDR3 DNA reads as TGTGCCAGCAGTTTAGACCAGGGCTCTAACACTGAAGCTTTCTTT. Translated: CASSLDQGSNTEAFF. This chain uses TRBV27 with TRBJ1-1, with a possible D match to TRBD1 (5 bases). The CDR3 has 15 residues. Trimming cost V 2 bases and J 2 bases, with 12 bases left between them. Germline V gene lookup returns CDR1 MNHEY and CDR2 SMNVEV (reference sequence).

This clonotype has just a few counts. The V gene is TRBV25-1, the J gene TRBJ1-2; 9 bases are a match to TRBD1. The V gene end was trimmed by 0 bases and the J gene end by 5 bases; junction bases not matched to a gene: 10. The length of the CDR3 is 17 residues. Germline values: CDR1 MGHDK, CDR2 SYGVNS. Here the CDR3 reads CASSEYYRGREGYGYTF. The CDR3 nucleotides are TGTGCCAGCAGTGAATACTACAGGGGGCGCGAGGGGTATGGCTACACCTTC.

The chain combines TRBV5-6 with TRBJ2-1, with D tentatively TRBD2 (6 bases). Trimming removed 7 bases at V and 10 bases at J, with 15 bases between. Germline-derived CDR1 and CDR2 are SGHDT and YYEEEE. This CDR3 spans 12 amino acids. The CDR3 DNA reads TGTGCCAGCCCGACCCCAGGGAGGGAGCAGTTCTTC. Translated: CASPTPGREQFF.

The chain recombines TRBV20-1 with TRBJ2-3, with no clear D. CDR3 size: 13 residues. The V and J ends lost 5 bases and 2 bases respectively, with 11 bases between them. Looked up from germline, CDR1 is DFQATT and CDR2 is SNEGSKA (reference sequence). The DNA of the CDR3 is TGCAGTGCTCCCCTCGGAAACACAGATACGCAGTATTTT. It is translated as CSAPLGNTDTQYF.

The genes are TRBV9 and TRBJ2-3, with 9 bases that match TRBD2. The V and J ends lost 1 base and 2 bases, in that order; junction bases with no gene match: 5. From germline, CDR1 is SGDLS and CDR2 YYNGEE. CDR3 length: 16 amino acids. CDR3 coding DNA: TGTGCCAGCAGCGTAAGTCTAGCGGGGAACACAGATACGCAGTATTTT. This sequence encodes CASSVSLAGNTDTQYF.

V usage is TRBV6-5 and J usage is TRBJ2-1, with a possible D match to TRBD2 (5 bases). Trimming shortened V by 4 bases and J by 6 bases, and 16 bases separated the two germline ends. CDR1 MNHEY and CDR2 SVGAGI come from the germline V gene. This CDR3 has 15 amino acids. The CDR3: CASSSGVVKGNEQFF. The CDR3 DNA follows: TGTGCCAGCAGTTCCGGGGTAGTCAAGGGCAATGAGCAGTTCTTC.

This chain joins TRBV12-5 and TRBJ1-6; 7 bases align to TRBD1. Germline-derived CDR1 and CDR2 are LGHNT and FRNRAP. Losses at the gene ends were 5 bases for V and 9 bases for J; bases not matched to a gene: 7. The CDR3 loop spans 14 amino acids. The CDR3 is CASGQQGSGSPLHF. The CDR3 DNA reads TGTGCTAGTGGTCAACAGGGGTCGGGTTCACCCCTCCACTTT.

The table lists this clonotype with a few counts. This chain joins TRBV27 and TRBJ1-2, with D maybe TRBD1 (5 bases). Germline V CDR1 and CDR2: MNHEY, SMNVEV (reference sequence). With 1 base removed from V and 0 bases from J, the gap between germline ends came to 15 bases. The CDR3 covers 17 residues. CDR3 DNA sequence: TGTGCCAGCAGTTTATGGGCCGGGACGGGCACTAACTATGGCTACACCTTC. Its translation is CASSLWAGTGTNYGYTF.

The genes are TRBV6-5 and TRBJ1-5; D remains ambiguous. The CDR3 totals 13 residues. With 0 bases removed from V and 12 bases from J, the gap between germline ends came to 12 bases. Germline lookup yields CDR1 MNHEY and CDR2 SVGAGI. The CDR3 protein is CASSYSIGSDQHF. CDR3 DNA sequence: TGTGCCAGCAGTTACTCGATAGGGTCGGACCAGCATTTT.

Only a few counts were recorded for this clonotype. The chain uses TRBV28 and TRBJ1-6, with D possibly being TRBD1 (5 bases). V was pared by 3 bases and J by 9 bases, with 9 bases between. This CDR3 comprises 13 residues. Germline CDR1 MDHEN, CDR2 SYDVKM. In DNA, the CDR3 is TGTGCCAGCAGTTTCAGGGACGCTTCACCCCTCCACTTT. It encodes CASSFRDASPLHF.

V gene TRBV12-3 or TRBV12-4 combines with J gene TRBJ1-6; D gene uncertain. V lost 3 bases to trimming and J lost 8 bases, with 11 bases between them. This CDR3 comprises 14 residues. The CDR3 reads CASSFSKGDSPLHF. DNA of the CDR3: TGTGCCAGCAGTTTCAGTAAGGGTGATTCACCCCTCCACTTT.

The chain uses TRBV20-1 and TRBJ2-2; D is unresolved. V shed 3 bases and J shed 7 bases, with 12 bases lying between them. Germline V CDR1 and CDR2: DFQATT, SNEGSKA (reference sequence). The length of the CDR3 is 13 residues. In DNA, the CDR3 is TGCAGTGCTAGGGGGATAGCCAACGGGGAGCTGTTTTTT. Amino acid sequence: CSARGIANGELFF.

In this sample, this clonotype turned up a few times. J is TRBJ2-1 and V is TRBV20-1; D may be TRBD2 (5 bases). The germline CDR1 and CDR2 sequences are DFQATT and SNEGSKA (reference sequence). Trimming took off 4 bases at V and 1 base at J, with 20 bases between the two ends. This CDR3 is 17 amino acids long. For the CDR3, the DNA is TGCAGTGCTAACCCTCGGGTGCGGGTGGGTTCCTACAATGAGCAGTTCTTC. Translation gives CSANPRVRVGSYNEQFF.